The entry below describes one TCR beta chain. Every bit of the isolated RNA underwent reverse transcription, so sequencing read expressed TCRB transcripts. Produced via immunoSEQ multiplex PCR; TCRdb's table is partial and in-frame only. The profile shows more than 300,000 clones, 7% to 9% of them singletons. The sample comes from a study of beta chain features in type 1 diabetes. Germline V gene data show CDR1 as MNHEY and CDR2 as SVGAGI. Trimming removed 7 bases from V and 0 bases from J; junction bases left unmatched: 8. This CDR3 spans 15 amino acids. Specimen: central memory CD4+ T cells from blood. This clonotype originated in a woman between 18 and 29 years old in good health. J is TRBJ2-7 and V is TRBV6-5, with 8 bases matching TRBD1. The CDR3 DNA sequence: TGTGCCAGCATAGGTTACAGGGGGATCTCCTACGAGCAGTACTTC. It encodes CASIGYRGISYEQYF.